Detailed here is one T cell receptor beta chain. This sample stems from a study of shared clonotypes between healthy human individuals. TCRdb keeps only in-frame clones here, not all; method: immunoSEQ multiplex PCR. The table lists a few million clones, about 94% of them singletons. This CDR3 region has 16 residues. The V and J ends lost 1 base and 3 bases, in that order; junction bases with no gene match: 6. The germline CDR1 and CDR2 sequences are SGHRS and YFSETQ. The sequence was obtained from a man aged 18 to 35 in good health. This chain joins TRBV5-1 and TRBJ2-2, with 7 bases that match TRBD1. Sequenced sample: naive CD4+ T cells sorted from blood. The subset was: CD45RA+ positively selected. The CDR3, as DNA: TGCGCCAGCAGCTTGAGGGGGCACAGAGACACCGGGGAGCTGTTTTTT. This translates into CASSLRGHRDTGELFF.